Below, 23 T cell receptor beta chains from the same sample are listed, as sequenced in a study of circulating tumor DNA in untreated peripheral T-cell lymphoma. Only in-frame clones appear in the TCRdb table, and some are missing; sequencing was by immunoSEQ multiplex PCR. This sample has about 8,500 clones, with roughly 80% found just once. Sequencing was done on a sample of tumor tissue. The receptors derive from a human donor with peripheral T-cell lymphoma.

This chain links TRBV1 with TRBJ2-5. TRBV1 counts as a pseudogene. The CDR3 runs to 16 residues. CDR3: CASSQVLGGLLRGQYF. The CDR3 DNA is TGCGCCAGCAGCCAGGTTTTGGGGGGCTTACTTCGAGGCCAGTACTTC.

By share, this clone counts as medium-sized. The chain couples TRBV10-2 to TRBJ1-1, with 9 bases lining up with TRBD1. Germline V CDR1 and CDR2: WSHSY, SAAADI. The CDR3 length is 17 residues. Trimming took 5 bases from V and 5 from J; bases not matched to a gene: 15. CDR3 loop: CASSPGTGHERKTEAFF. The CDR3 DNA reads as TGCGCCAGCAGTCCCGGGACAGGGCACGAGAGGAAGACTGAAGCTTTCTTT.

Notes on this clone: At one boundary the junction diverges from the germline segment, which might be a read error. This chain uses TRBV29-1 with TRBJ2-5; TRBD1 or TRBD2 may be the D gene (5 bases each). This CDR3 is 13 amino acids long. Germline assignment: CDR1 SQVTM and CDR2 ANQGSEA. DNA of the CDR3: TGCAGCGTTCGGGACGCCCGGTTGGAGATCCAGTACTTC. Its protein product is CSVRDARLEIQYF.

V usage is TRBV19 and J usage is TRBJ1-5; D gene uncertain. The V end was cut by 5 bases, the J end by 1 base, with 12 bases between. This CDR3 has 15 residues. Germline V gene data show CDR1 as LNHDA and CDR2 as SQIVND (reference sequence). The CDR3 DNA is TGTGCCAGTAGTCATGGGGTTAGGAGCAATCAGCCCCAGCATTTT. Translated, it gives CASSHGVRSNQPQHF.

In DNA form, the CDR3 reads TGTGCCAGCAGCCATTGGACCACTGAAGCTTTCTTT. This codes for CASSHWTTEAFF. This chain connects TRBV6-8 to TRBJ1-1, with D hard to call. V was cut by 6 bases and J by 4 bases, with 9 bases left in between. Germline CDR1 is MNHGY and CDR2 is SAAAGT. The CDR3 extends over 12 amino acids.

The chain has TRBV15 and TRBJ2-4; a possible D gene is TRBD2 (6 bases). CDR1 LNHNV and CDR2 YYDKDF come from the germline V gene (reference sequence). The CDR3 is made up of 17 amino acids. V was shortened by 3 bases and J by 2 bases, with 17 bases between the two germline ends. CDR3 sequence: CATSSEGRLLTKNIQYF. The CDR3 DNA reads TGTGCCACCAGCAGCGAGGGGAGGCTTTTAACCAAAAACATTCAGTACTTC.

The V and J genes are TRBV19 and TRBJ1-1; D perhaps matches TRBD1 (5 bases). This CDR3 is 14 amino acids long. The germline V gene has CDR1 LNHDA and CDR2 SQIVND (reference sequence). V was shortened by 2 bases and J by 5 bases, with 12 bases between the two germline ends. This chain's CDR3 is CASSISSGPTEAFF. The CDR3 nucleotides are TGTGCCAGTAGTATATCGTCGGGACCTACTGAAGCTTTCTTT.

The chain carries TRBV19 and TRBJ1-2; D uncertain. Trimming removed 3 bases at V and 8 bases at J, with 13 bases between. The CDR3 spans 13 residues. Germline V gene sequence: CDR1 LNHDA, CDR2 SQIVND (reference sequence). The CDR3 region is CASSIRTVGGYTF. As DNA, the CDR3 is TGTGCCAGTAGTATTCGAACCGTAGGGGGCTACACCTTC.

The chain has TRBV2 and TRBJ1-3; no clear D gene. Germline V lookup: CDR1 SNHLY, CDR2 FYNNEI. Deletions cut 7 bases from V and 0 bases from J, with 13 bases between. There are 15 residues in the CDR3. The CDR3 here is CASNVDGSSGNTIYF. The CDR3 DNA sequence: TGTGCCAGCAACGTGGACGGCTCCTCTGGAAACACCATATATTTT.

This sequence joins TRBV11-3 and TRBJ1-1; D is uncertain. V lost 2 bases to trimming and J lost 5 bases, with 12 bases between them. This CDR3 spans 14 amino acids. Germline CDR1 reads SGHNT; CDR2 reads YENEEA. CDR3 DNA sequence: TGTGCCAGCAGCTTATTTCTCAGAGAGACTGAAGCTTTCTTT. Amino acid sequence: CASSLFLRETEAFF.

This chain uses TRBV19 with TRBJ2-5, with D unclear. Trimming removed 6 bases at V and 3 bases at J, with 11 bases between. The germline CDR1 and CDR2 sequences are LNHDA and SQIVND (reference sequence). This CDR3 has 13 residues. The CDR3 DNA reads TGTGCCAGTAGCCCAACAATCGAAGAGACCCAGTACTTC. Translation gives CASSPTIEETQYF.

This sequence joins TRBV12-5 and TRBJ2-1; 7 bases are a match to TRBD1. J was trimmed by 4 bases and V by 6 bases; bases with no gene match: 9. This CDR3 comprises 15 residues. Per germline, CDR1 LGHNT and CDR2 FRNRAP. The CDR3 nucleotides read TGTGCTAGTGGGACCTTGGGACAGACATACAATGAGCAGTTCTTC. Translated: CASGTLGQTYNEQFF.

The CDR3 DNA is TGTGCCTGGAGTGATTTCGGCCCGGGGTATGGCTACACCTTC. It codes for CAWSDFGPGYGYTF. The gene calls are TRBV30 and TRBJ1-2; D uncertain. CDR1 GTSNPN and CDR2 SVGIG come from the germline V gene (reference sequence). V was pared by 1 base and J by 5 bases, with 14 bases between. CDR3 size: 14 residues.

Comment on this clone: A read error may produce the germline difference seen at one junction end. The J gene is TRBJ2-7, the V gene TRBV28; perhaps TRBD1 as D (6 bases). CDR1 MDHEN and CDR2 SYDVKM come from the germline V gene. The CDR3 consists of 14 residues. The CDR3 spells CASSFWTETYEQYF. Written as DNA, the CDR3 is TGTGCCAGCAGTTTTTGGACAGAGACCTACGAGCAGTACTTT.

CDR3 DNA: TGTGCCAGTAGTGGTCCCCTAGCGGCCCAGCATTTT. Protein sequence: CASSGPLAAQHF. The V and J genes are TRBV19 and TRBJ1-5; D is undetermined. CDR3 length equals 12 residues. Germline assignment: CDR1 LNHDA and CDR2 SQIVND (reference sequence). Trimming stripped 5 bases from V and 11 bases from J, with 13 bases between.

This rearrangement joins TRBV6-8 to TRBJ1-1; TRBD1 might be the D (6 bases). Germline lookup yields CDR1 MNHGY and CDR2 SAAAGT. The CDR3 extends over 15 amino acids. Trimming took 5 bases from V and 0 from J, leaving 13 bases between them. CDR3 DNA: TGTGCCAGCAGTGATTCAGGGGTATTGAACACTGAAGCTTTCTTT. It codes for CASSDSGVLNTEAFF.

V usage is TRBV25-1 and J usage is TRBJ2-7, with 8 positions matching TRBD1. J lost 1 base, V lost 4 bases, and 6 bases had no gene match. This CDR3 has 15 residues. Germline values: CDR1 MGHDK, CDR2 SYGVNS. CDR3 sequence: CASSASGGGSYEQYF. DNA of the CDR3: TGTGCCAGCAGTGCCTCAGGGGGCGGGTCCTACGAGCAGTACTTC.

The V and J genes are TRBV18 and TRBJ1-3; TRBD1 matches 7 bases. The J segment lost 0 bases and the V segment lost 3 bases, leaving 11 bases of the junction unmatched. The CDR3 runs to 18 residues. Germline CDR1 KGHSH, CDR2 LQKENI. The CDR3 DNA reads as TGTGCCAGCTCACCTGGCCTTCCGGGACAGCACTCTGGAAACACCATATATTTT. It is translated as CASSPGLPGQHSGNTIYF. The whole variable domain, filled in from reference TRBV18 and TRBJ1-3, reads NAGVMQNPRHLVRRRGQEARLRCSPMKGHSHVYWYRQLPEEGLKFMVYLQKENIIDESGMPKERFSAEFPKEGPSILRIQQVVRGDSAAYFCASSPGLPGQHSGNTIYFGEGSWLTVV.

This chain uses TRBV25-1 with TRBJ1-2; D is unresolved. From germline, CDR1 is MGHDK and CDR2 SYGVNS. Trimming shortened V by 4 bases and J by 3 bases, and 9 bases separated the two germline ends. This CDR3 comprises 13 residues. This CDR3 is CASSVGLDYGYTF. In DNA form, the CDR3 reads TGTGCCAGCAGTGTTGGATTGGACTATGGCTACACCTTC.

The chain couples TRBV6-8 to TRBJ2-5, with 8 bases matching TRBD1. The CDR3 runs to 13 residues. Germline CDR1 reads MNHGY; CDR2 reads SAAAGT. The V gene end was trimmed by 5 bases and the J gene end by 5 bases; junction bases not matched to a gene: 4. The chain's CDR3 is CASSGRQGETQYF. CDR3 in DNA: TGTGCCAGCAGTGGCCGACAGGGGGAGACCCAGTACTTC.

This clone showed up just a few times. DNA for the CDR3: TGTGCCAGTAGCTCCCAGGGCTCTGGAAACACCATATATTTT. This gives the protein CASSSQGSGNTIYF. J is TRBJ1-3 and V is TRBV28; TRBD1 is a possible D gene (5 bases). Trimming cost V 9 bases and J 0 bases, with 12 bases left between them. Germline V gives CDR1 MDHEN, CDR2 SYDVKM. The CDR3 is 14 residues long. Full variable domain (missing parts from reference TRBV28 and TRBJ1-3): DVKVTQSSRYLVKRTGEKVFLECVQDMDHENMFWYRQDPGLGLRLIYFSYDVKMKEKGDIPEGYSVSREKKERFSLILESASTNQTSMYLCASSSQGSGNTIYFGEGSWLTVV.

The chain links TRBV7-1 to TRBJ2-1; the D gene is possibly TRBD2 (6 bases). Being an ORF, TRBV7-1 has a function that is uncertain. V gave up 5 bases and J gave up 5 bases, with 13 bases separating them. This CDR3 has 14 amino acids. CDR3 nucleotide sequence: TGTGCCAGCAGCGCCGGGGGAGCTAACAATGAGCAGTTCTTC. Residues: CASSAGGANNEQFF.

The gene calls are TRBV11-3 and TRBJ2-3, with TRBD1 matching over 8 bases. With 5 bases clipped from V and 2 bases from J, the junction kept 21 bases outside the gene matches. The CDR3 contains 20 residues. The germline CDR1 and CDR2 sequences are SGHNT and YENEEA. The chain's CDR3 is CASSKFYRGDLGPFTDTQYF. The CDR3 nucleotides are TGTGCCAGCAGCAAATTTTACAGGGGGGACCTTGGCCCTTTCACAGATACGCAGTATTTT.